This TCR beta chain was sequenced in a study of blood T cell repertoires in COVID-19. Study-level background: Material from acute and convalescent COVID-19 was sourced from the United States, Italy and Spain. Sample material is recorded as cDNA or gDNA derived from T cells, B-cell-depleted T cells, or PBMCs.

In the original analysis: Counts of nucleated cells, estimated from reference gene primer amplification, were obtained. Only in-frame clones appear in the TCRdb table, and some are missing; sequencing was by immunoSEQ multiplex PCR. For V, J and clone size, that table is used; D and trimming come from the DNA. This repertoire shows fewer than 300,000 clones, 86% found once; its top ten account for 8.5% to 10%. This clone has just a few counts. The junction had 4 bases not matched to a gene; V was cut back by 6 bases and J by 4 bases. The CDR3 totals 14 residues. Germline V lookup: CDR1 SNHLY, CDR2 FYNNEI.

This receptor was obtained from a man between 35 and 55 years old who had recovered from COVID-19. The J gene is TRBJ2-7, the V gene TRBV2; 12 bases are shared with TRBD2. Sequencing input: peripheral blood. CDR3 sequence (DNA): TGTGCCAGCAGGACGACTAGCGGGAGTTACGAGCAGTACTTC. Its translation is CASRTTSGSYEQYF.